Described below is a single TCR beta chain sequence and its context. Its matching antigen is unknown. This sample was taken from a study of cytomegalovirus exposure and HLA in healthy donors. Study observations and caveats: Diagnosis of cytomegalovirus status made by the classifier reportedly showed high specificity and sensitivity. TCR beta V segments were, for the most part, productive about 87% or about 30% of the time in an earlier analysis.

Germline V CDR1 and CDR2: ENHRY, SYGVKD. Trimming stripped 5 bases from V and 6 bases from J, with 13 bases between. The CDR3 covers 14 residues. The PCR made use of 60 Vbeta and 13 Jbeta primers. Here immunoSEQ multiplex PCR was the method, and the copy in TCRdb shows in-frame clones only, minus some. This sample carries over 85,000 clones, approximately 79% of them seen once, and the ten largest clones take about 6.8%. The chain is built from TRBV10-3 and TRBJ2-2; perhaps TRBD2 as D (6 bases). This TCR was sampled from a young man in good health and CMV-seropositive. Sequenced material: PBMCs. CDR3 nucleotides: TGTGCCATCAGTCGGGACTCCTTGGCCGGGGAGCTGTTTTTT. Residues: CAISRDSLAGELFF.